Listed here are 26 T cell receptor beta chains from one sample, sequenced in a study of PD-1 blockade in mismatch repair-deficient tumors. The data were produced by immunoSEQ multiplex PCR, yet TCRdb's version contains in-frame clones alone and is incomplete. The data hold about 63,000 clones, with around 88% observed a single time. Sequenced here: peripheral blood, sampled 52 weeks after starting pembrolizumab. Source of these receptors: an adult with mismatch repair-deficient cancer.

This chain links TRBV7-9 with TRBJ2-7, with 7 bases fitting TRBD2. Germline lookup yields CDR1 SEHNR and CDR2 FQNEAQ (reference sequence). The V gene end was trimmed by 5 bases and the J gene end by 6 bases; junction bases not matched to a gene: 7. The CDR3 has 13 amino acids. CDR3 bases: TGTGCCAGCAGCCCGCGGGAGTCCGGCGAGCAGTACTTC. This sequence encodes CASSPRESGEQYF.

The genes are TRBV11-2 and TRBJ2-5; no clear D gene. The germline V gene has CDR1 SGHAT and CDR2 FQNNGV. Trimming pared 4 bases from V and 2 bases from J, leaving 14 bases between. The CDR3 runs to 15 residues. The CDR3 protein is CASSSRATTQETQYF. The DNA of the CDR3 is TGTGCCAGCAGCTCTCGGGCCACAACACAAGAGACCCAGTACTTC. The full variable domain, its missing parts supplied by reference TRBV11-2 and TRBJ2-5, is EAGVAQSPRYKIIEKRQSVAFWCNPISGHATLYWYQQILGQGPKLLIQFQNNGVVDDSQLPKDRFSAERLKGVDSTLKIQPAKLEDSAVYLCASSSRATTQETQYFGPGTRLLVL.

This clone was recorded only once. CDR3 region: CASSNAYNEQFF. DNA for the CDR3: TGTGCCAGCAGTAATGCATACAATGAGCAGTTCTTC. The V gene is TRBV6-5, the J gene TRBJ2-1; D uncertain. Germline V CDR1 and CDR2: MNHEY, SVGAGI. This CDR3 region has 12 residues. The germline V and J ends were trimmed by 5 bases and 4 bases, with 6 bases remaining between them.

Concerning this clone itself: Additional DNA sequences in this sample encode the identical CDR3. The rearrangement joins TRBV5-1 to TRBJ1-5; 7 positions match TRBD1. CDR1 is SGHRS and CDR2 is YFSETQ in the germline V gene. V trimming: 2 bases; J trimming: 0 bases; junction bases outside the gene matches: 2. CDR3 length equals 15 residues. CDR3 DNA sequence: TGCGCCAGCAGCTTACAGGGGTATAGCAATCAGCCCCAGCATTTT. It specifies CASSLQGYSNQPQHF.

This clone appeared once. The rearrangement uses TRBV13 and TRBJ2-3; D is uncertain. From germline, CDR1 is PRHDT and CDR2 FYEKMQ (reference sequence). The CDR3 is made up of 14 amino acids. Trimming removed 4 bases at V and 2 bases at J, with 10 bases between. The CDR3 sequence is CASSSRIDTDTQYF. The CDR3 nucleotides are TGTGCCAGCAGCTCTAGGATTGACACAGATACGCAGTATTTT.

V gene TRBV7-3 combines with J gene TRBJ2-1; TRBD2 matches 13 bases. This CDR3 is 17 amino acids long. The trim removed 1 base at V and 7 bases at J, leaving 7 bases unmatched. CDR1 is SGHTA and CDR2 is FQGTGA in the germline V gene. DNA for the CDR3: TGTGCCAGCAGCTTAATGGGGACTAGCGGGGTAGGAAATGAGCAGTTCTTC. This encodes CASSLMGTSGVGNEQFF. Supplemented by reference TRBV7-3 and TRBJ2-1, the full variable domain reads GAGVSQTPSNKVTEKGKYVELRCDPISGHTALYWYRQSLGQGPEFLIYFQGTGAADDSGLPNDRFFAVRPEGSVSTLKIQRTERGDSAVYLCASSLMGTSGVGNEQFFGPGTRLTVL.

The V call is TRBV5-4, the J call TRBJ2-3; D call uncertain. The V end was cut by 0 bases, the J end by 3 bases, with 11 bases between. The V gene's germline CDR1 is SGHNT and CDR2 YYREEE (reference sequence). The CDR3 consists of 15 residues. The CDR3 DNA sequence: TGTGCCAGCAGCTTGGAGTTAGTAACTACAGATACGCAGTATTTT. This translates into CASSLELVTTDTQYF.

V is TRBV5-1 and J is TRBJ2-7; no clear D. Germline lookup yields CDR1 SGHRS and CDR2 YFSETQ. The CDR3 runs to 16 residues. The V end lost 0 bases, the J end lost 2 bases, and 15 bases lay between the germline ends. Written as DNA, the CDR3 is TGCGCCAGCAGCTTGGAGTACCGTCAGGCAACCTACGAGCAGTACTTC. Translating gives CASSLEYRQATYEQYF. The full variable domain, its missing parts supplied by reference TRBV5-1 and TRBJ2-7, is KAGVTQTPRYLIKTRGQQVTLSCSPISGHRSVSWYQQTPGQGLQFLFEYFSETQRNKGNFPGRFSGRQFSNSRSEMNVSTLELGDSALYLCASSLEYRQATYEQYFGPGTRLTVT.

The chain employs TRBV30 and TRBJ2-6; TRBD1 is a possible D gene (5 bases). There are 14 residues in the CDR3. Germline V lookup: CDR1 GTSNPN, CDR2 SVGIG (reference sequence). Trimming left V 7 bases short and J 0 bases short, with 10 bases between. CDR3 loop: CAFSGNSGANVLTF. CDR3 bases: TGTGCCTTTTCAGGGAACTCTGGGGCCAACGTCCTGACTTTC.

This chain connects TRBV4-3 to TRBJ2-3, with 9 positions matching TRBD1. Germline trimming cut 5 bases from V and 11 bases from J; bases unmatched to any gene: 14. The CDR3 length is 15 residues. In germline, CDR1 is LGHNA, CDR2 YSLEER. CDR3 loop: CASSWDRAYAEWQYF. The CDR3 nucleotides read TGCGCCAGCAGCTGGGACAGGGCTTATGCGGAGTGGCAGTATTTT.

The chain combines TRBV11-2 with TRBJ2-2; 9 bases match TRBD1. Trimming at V came to 6 bases and at J to 4 bases, leaving 6 bases not matched to a gene. Germline CDR1 and CDR2: SGHAT and FQNNGV. The CDR3 sequence is 15 residues long. The CDR3 DNA follows: TGTGCCAGCAGTACCGGGACAGGGCTCACCGGGGAGCTGTTTTTT. Its translation: CASSTGTGLTGELFF. Looking up the rest from reference TRBV11-2 and TRBJ2-2 gives the full variable domain: EAGVAQSPRYKIIEKRQSVAFWCNPISGHATLYWYQQILGQGPKLLIQFQNNGVVDDSQLPKDRFSAERLKGVDSTLKIQPAKLEDSAVYLCASSTGTGLTGELFFGEGSRLTVL.

The chain carries TRBV4-3 and TRBJ2-1; the D call may be TRBD1 or TRBD2 (5 bases each). The CDR3 consists of 15 residues. V gave up 0 bases and J gave up 10 bases, with 16 bases separating them. Per germline, CDR1 LGHNA and CDR2 YSLEER. The CDR3 region has the DNA TGCGCCAGCAGCCAAGATTGGGGGAGTAAAGGAGAGCAGTTCTTC. Protein: CASSQDWGSKGEQFF.

The genes are TRBV27 and TRBJ1-1; 9 bases align to TRBD1. The CDR3 extends over 15 amino acids. Looked up from germline, CDR1 is MNHEY and CDR2 is SMNVEV (reference sequence). Losses at the gene ends were 5 bases for V and 5 bases for J; bases not matched to a gene: 9. The CDR3: CASSLGTGRATEAFF. The CDR3 DNA sequence: TGTGCCAGCAGTCTCGGGACAGGGAGGGCAACTGAAGCTTTCTTT.

This sequence joins TRBV5-6 and TRBJ2-1; D unresolved. The CDR3 sequence is 12 residues long. Germline V lookup: CDR1 SGHDT, CDR2 YYEEEE. V was shortened by 0 bases and J by 6 bases, with 4 bases between the two germline ends. DNA for the CDR3: TGTGCCAGCAGCTTGGCTAGCAATGAGCAGTTCTTC. The encoded protein is CASSLASNEQFF.

Regarding this clone: Different DNA sequences within this sample yield the same CDR3. This rearrangement joins TRBV9 to TRBJ2-3; no clear D. The CDR3 is 12 residues long. V was cut by 1 base and J by 4 bases, with 4 bases left in between. Germline lookup yields CDR1 SGDLS and CDR2 YYNGEE. CDR3 in DNA: TGTGCCAGCAGCGTATCCGCAGATACGCAGTATTTT. Translation: CASSVSADTQYF.

The chain uses TRBV29-1 and TRBJ2-5; tentatively, D is TRBD1 or TRBD2 (5 bases each). CDR1 and CDR2 from the germline V gene are SQVTM and ANQGSEA. Trimming removed 7 bases from V and 14 bases from J, with 20 bases in between. CDR3 length: 11 amino acids. CDR3 bases: TGCAGCGCCCCGGTGGACACCGGGGAATACTTC. Its protein is CSAPVDTGEYF.

The V call is TRBV5-4, the J call TRBJ2-3, with a possible D match to TRBD2 (5 bases). Germline lookup yields CDR1 SGHNT and CDR2 YYREEE (reference sequence). V was pared by 10 bases and J by 5 bases, with 11 bases between. The CDR3 runs 11 residues. CDR3 nucleotide sequence: TGTGCCGAAGAAGAGGGAGATACGCAGTATTTT. Translated: CAEEEGDTQYF.

This sequence joins TRBV2 and TRBJ2-5, with D perhaps TRBD2 (6 bases). The CDR3 totals 16 residues. The germline gives CDR1 SNHLY, CDR2 FYNNEI. Trimming cost V 4 bases and J 0 bases, with 15 bases left between them. The CDR3 nucleotides read TGTGCCAGCAGTGCGGGGGTAGCGGTGTACCAAGAGACCCAGTACTTC. Translating it yields CASSAGVAVYQETQYF.

The J gene is TRBJ2-5, the V gene TRBV5-1, with 7 bases lining up with TRBD2. Trimming cost V 4 bases and J 0 bases; bases outside gene matches: 6. From germline, CDR1 is SGHRS and CDR2 YFSETQ. The CDR3 loop spans 15 amino acids. As DNA, the CDR3 is TGCGCCAGCAGCATGGTAGCGGGCCACCAAGAGACCCAGTACTTC. It is translated as CASSMVAGHQETQYF.

V and J are TRBV2 and TRBJ2-7; D not resolved. CDR3 length equals 11 residues. Germline V gene lookup returns CDR1 SNHLY and CDR2 FYNNEI. The V end was cut by 3 bases, the J end by 0 bases, with 0 bases between. CDR3 coding DNA: TGTGCCAGCAGTGACTCCTACGAGCAGTACTTC. It codes for CASSDSYEQYF.

The chain recombines TRBV7-2 with TRBJ2-1; the match to TRBD2 covers 12 bases. The CDR3 consists of 15 residues. V gave up 5 bases and J gave up 12 bases; unmatched junction bases: 11. The V gene's germline CDR1 is SGHTA and CDR2 FQGNSA. The CDR3 here is CASSATSGRIGGQFF. In nucleotides, the CDR3 is TGTGCCAGCAGCGCCACTAGCGGGAGGATCGGTGGGCAGTTCTTC.

The V call is TRBV6-1, the J call TRBJ1-5; 7 nucleotides line up with TRBD1. CDR1 is MNHNS and CDR2 is SASEGT in the germline V gene. V lost 2 bases to trimming and J lost 0 bases; unmatched junction nucleotides: 4. The CDR3 contains 16 residues. CDR3: CASSELSGGSNQPQHF. Here the CDR3 DNA reads TGTGCCAGCAGTGAATTATCAGGGGGTAGCAATCAGCCCCAGCATTTT.

The chain recombines TRBV10-3 with TRBJ2-3, with a tentative D call TRBD2 (6 bases). CDR1 and CDR2 from the germline V gene are ENHRY and SYGVKD. Trimming left V 2 bases short and J 0 bases short, with 9 bases between. The CDR3 has 15 residues. The CDR3 DNA follows: TGTGCCATCAGTGAGCCGGGAGCTAGCACAGATACGCAGTATTTT. Amino acids: CAISEPGASTDTQYF.

The chain uses TRBV7-9 and TRBJ2-7, with D perhaps TRBD2 (5 bases). Trimming stripped 2 bases from V and 7 bases from J, with 15 bases between. Per germline, CDR1 SEHNR and CDR2 FQNEAQ (reference sequence). The CDR3 is 14 residues long. The CDR3 DNA is TGTGCCAGCAGCTTATCTTATGGGAGTCGGGAGCAGTACTTC. It yields the protein CASSLSYGSREQYF.

This clone is labeled as medium-sized (0.01 to 0.1%). V and J are TRBV19 and TRBJ2-7, with TRBD2 matching 7 bases. The V and J ends lost 2 bases and 4 bases, in that order; junction bases with no gene match: 8. Germline CDR1 and CDR2: LNHDA and SQIVND (reference sequence). The CDR3 sequence is 15 residues long. CDR3 residues: CASSISGLSRYEQYF. CDR3 bases: TGTGCCAGTAGTATATCGGGACTATCCCGTTACGAGCAGTACTTC.

The rearrangement links TRBV6-6 to TRBJ2-7; tentative D call: TRBD1 (5 bases). Germline V lookup: CDR1 MNHNY, CDR2 SVGAGI (reference sequence). CDR3 size: 12 residues. With 2 bases removed from V and 7 bases from J, the gap between germline ends came to 9 bases. The CDR3 reads CASSYPNREQYF. The CDR3 DNA is TGTGCCAGCAGTTACCCGAACAGGGAGCAGTACTTC.